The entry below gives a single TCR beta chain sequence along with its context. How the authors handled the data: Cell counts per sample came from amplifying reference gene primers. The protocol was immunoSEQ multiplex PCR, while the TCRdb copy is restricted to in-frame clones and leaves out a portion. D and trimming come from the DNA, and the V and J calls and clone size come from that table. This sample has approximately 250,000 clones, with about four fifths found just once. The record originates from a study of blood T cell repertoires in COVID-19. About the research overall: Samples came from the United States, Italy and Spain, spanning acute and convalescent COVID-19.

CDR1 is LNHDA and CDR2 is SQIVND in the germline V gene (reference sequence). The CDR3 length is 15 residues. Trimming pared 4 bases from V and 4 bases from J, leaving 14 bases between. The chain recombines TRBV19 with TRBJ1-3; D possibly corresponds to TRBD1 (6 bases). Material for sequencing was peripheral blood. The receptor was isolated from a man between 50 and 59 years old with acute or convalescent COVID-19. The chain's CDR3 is CASSSSGTSGNTIYF. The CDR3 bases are TGTGCCAGTAGTAGTTCCGGGACATCCGGAAACACCATATATTTT.